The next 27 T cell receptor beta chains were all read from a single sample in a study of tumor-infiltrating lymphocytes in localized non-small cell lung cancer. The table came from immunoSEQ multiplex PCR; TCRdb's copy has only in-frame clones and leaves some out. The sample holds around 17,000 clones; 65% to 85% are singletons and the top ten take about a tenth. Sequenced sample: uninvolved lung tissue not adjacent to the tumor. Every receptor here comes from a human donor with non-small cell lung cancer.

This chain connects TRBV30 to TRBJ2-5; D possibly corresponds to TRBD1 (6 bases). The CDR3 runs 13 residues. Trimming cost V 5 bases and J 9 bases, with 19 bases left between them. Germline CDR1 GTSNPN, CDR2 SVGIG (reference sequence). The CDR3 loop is CAWEGVPKGAQYF. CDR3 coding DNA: TGTGCCTGGGAGGGAGTCCCAAAGGGGGCCCAGTACTTC.

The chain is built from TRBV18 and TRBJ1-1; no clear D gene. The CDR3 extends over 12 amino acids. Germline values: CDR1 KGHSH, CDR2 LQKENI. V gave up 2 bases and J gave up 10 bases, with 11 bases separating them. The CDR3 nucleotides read TGTGCCAGCTCACCATTGGGGAAGATAGCTTTCTTT. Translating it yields CASSPLGKIAFF.

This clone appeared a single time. This chain's CDR3 is CASSEGAGTGSFHEQFF. As DNA, the CDR3 is TGTGCCAGCAGTGAAGGGGCCGGGACAGGGAGTTTTCATGAGCAGTTCTTC. The rearrangement uses TRBV6-1 and TRBJ2-1, with 9 bases that match TRBD1. V gave up 1 base and J gave up 8 bases; unmatched junction bases: 12. The CDR3 is made up of 17 amino acids. Per the germline V gene, CDR1 is MNHNS and CDR2 is SASEGT.

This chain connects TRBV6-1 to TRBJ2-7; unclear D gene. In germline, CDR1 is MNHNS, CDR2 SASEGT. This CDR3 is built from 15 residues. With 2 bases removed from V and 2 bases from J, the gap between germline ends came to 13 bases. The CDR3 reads CASSEMMIATYEQYF. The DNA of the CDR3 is TGTGCCAGCAGTGAAATGATGATTGCCACCTACGAGCAGTACTTC.

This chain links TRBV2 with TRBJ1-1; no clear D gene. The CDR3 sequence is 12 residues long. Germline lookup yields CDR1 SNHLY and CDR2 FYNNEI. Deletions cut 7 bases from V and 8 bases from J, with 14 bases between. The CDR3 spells CASKEDRGEAFF. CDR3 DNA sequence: TGTGCCAGCAAGGAAGACCGTGGAGAAGCTTTCTTT.

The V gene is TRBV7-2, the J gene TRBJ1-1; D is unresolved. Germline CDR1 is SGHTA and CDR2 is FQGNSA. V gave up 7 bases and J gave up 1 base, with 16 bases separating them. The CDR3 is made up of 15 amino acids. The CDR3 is CASKYFGLGNTEAFF. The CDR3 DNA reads TGTGCCAGCAAATACTTCGGACTGGGGAACACTGAAGCTTTCTTT. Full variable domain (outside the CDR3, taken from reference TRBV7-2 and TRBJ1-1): GAGVSQSPSNKVTEKGKDVELRCDPISGHTALYWYRQSLGQGLEFLIYFQGNSAPDKSGLPSDRFSAERTGGSVSTLTIQRTQQEDSAVYLCASKYFGLGNTEAFFGQGTRLTVV.

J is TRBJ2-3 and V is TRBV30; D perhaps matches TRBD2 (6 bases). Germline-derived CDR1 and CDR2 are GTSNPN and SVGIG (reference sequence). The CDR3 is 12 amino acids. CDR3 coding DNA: TGTGCGTGTCGGGAGCTCACAGATACGCAGTATTTT. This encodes CACRELTDTQYF.

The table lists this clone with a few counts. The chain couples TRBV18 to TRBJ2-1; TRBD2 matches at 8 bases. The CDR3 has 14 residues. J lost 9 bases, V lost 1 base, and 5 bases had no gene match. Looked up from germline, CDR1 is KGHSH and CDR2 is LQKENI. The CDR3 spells CASSPLAGRSEQFF. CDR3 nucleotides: TGTGCCAGCTCACCACTAGCGGGAAGAAGTGAGCAGTTCTTC.

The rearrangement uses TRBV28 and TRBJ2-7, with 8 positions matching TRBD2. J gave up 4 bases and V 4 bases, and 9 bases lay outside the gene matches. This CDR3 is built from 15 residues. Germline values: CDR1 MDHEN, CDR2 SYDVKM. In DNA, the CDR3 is TGTGCCAGCAGTTCCCCTACCGGGACTAGTTACGAGCAGTACTTC. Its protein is CASSSPTGTSYEQYF.

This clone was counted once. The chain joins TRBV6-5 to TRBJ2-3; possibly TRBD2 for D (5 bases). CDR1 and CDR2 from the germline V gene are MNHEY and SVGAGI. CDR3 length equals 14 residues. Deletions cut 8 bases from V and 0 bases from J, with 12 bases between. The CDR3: CASAGSSSTDTQYF. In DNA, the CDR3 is TGTGCCAGCGCGGGTTCCTCCAGCACAGATACGCAGTATTTT.

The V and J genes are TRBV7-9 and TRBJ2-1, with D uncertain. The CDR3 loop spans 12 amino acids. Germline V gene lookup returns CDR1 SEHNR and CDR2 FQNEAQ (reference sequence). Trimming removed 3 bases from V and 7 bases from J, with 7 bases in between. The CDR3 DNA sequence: TGTGCCAGCAGCTTCCCCCTAAATGAGCAGTTCTTC. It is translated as CASSFPLNEQFF.

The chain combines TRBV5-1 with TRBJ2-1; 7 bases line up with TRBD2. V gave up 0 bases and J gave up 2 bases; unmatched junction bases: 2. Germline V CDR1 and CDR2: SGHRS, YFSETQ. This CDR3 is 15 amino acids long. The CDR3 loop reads CASSLVAGAYNEQFF. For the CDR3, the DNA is TGCGCCAGCAGCTTGGTTGCGGGAGCCTACAATGAGCAGTTCTTC.

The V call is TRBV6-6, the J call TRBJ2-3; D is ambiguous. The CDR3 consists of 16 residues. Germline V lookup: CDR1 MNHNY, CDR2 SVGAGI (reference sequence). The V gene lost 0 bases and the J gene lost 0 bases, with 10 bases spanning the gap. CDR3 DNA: TGTGCCAGCAGTTACTCGGCTGGGTCTAGCACAGATACGCAGTATTTT. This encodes CASSYSAGSSTDTQYF.

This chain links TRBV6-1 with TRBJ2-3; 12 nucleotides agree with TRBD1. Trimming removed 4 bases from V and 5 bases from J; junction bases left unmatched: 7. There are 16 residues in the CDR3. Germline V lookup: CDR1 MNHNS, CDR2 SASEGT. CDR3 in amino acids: CASSGRDRGPQDTQYF. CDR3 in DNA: TGTGCCAGCAGTGGCCGGGACAGGGGGCCGCAAGATACGCAGTATTTT.

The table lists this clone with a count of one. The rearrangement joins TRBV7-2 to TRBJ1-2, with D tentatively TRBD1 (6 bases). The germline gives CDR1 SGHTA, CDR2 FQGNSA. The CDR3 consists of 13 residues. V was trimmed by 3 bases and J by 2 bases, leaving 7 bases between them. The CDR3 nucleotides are TGTGCCAGCAGCTTCGACAGGAACTATGGCTACACCTTC. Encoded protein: CASSFDRNYGYTF.

CDR3 DNA sequence: TGTGCCAGCAGAGCCAATAGCAATCAGCCCCAGCATTTT. Its translation is CASRANSNQPQHF. The chain employs TRBV6-1 and TRBJ1-5; D gene uncertain. V was pared by 6 bases and J by 0 bases, with 6 bases between. The germline CDR1 and CDR2 sequences are MNHNS and SASEGT. The CDR3 runs to 13 residues.

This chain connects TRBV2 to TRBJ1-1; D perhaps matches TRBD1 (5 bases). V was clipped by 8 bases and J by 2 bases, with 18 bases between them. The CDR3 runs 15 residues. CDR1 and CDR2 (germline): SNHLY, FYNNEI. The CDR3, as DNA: TGTGCCAGCCAGAACCGCGGGACGGCTAACACTGAAGCTTTCTTT. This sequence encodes CASQNRGTANTEAFF.

The CDR3 region has the DNA TGCGCCAGCAGCTTGGAGACAGGGGTTGAAGCTTTCTTT. Its protein product is CASSLETGVEAFF. This chain connects TRBV5-1 to TRBJ1-1; TRBD1 matches 8 bases. The CDR3 has 13 residues. The germline CDR1 and CDR2 sequences are SGHRS and YFSETQ. Trimming removed 0 bases from V and 7 bases from J; junction bases left unmatched: 2.

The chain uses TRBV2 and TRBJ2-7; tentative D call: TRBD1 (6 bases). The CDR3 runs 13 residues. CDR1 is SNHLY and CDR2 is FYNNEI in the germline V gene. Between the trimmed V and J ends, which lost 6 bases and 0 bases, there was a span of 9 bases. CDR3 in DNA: TGTGCCAGCAGGAGGGGGTTCTCCTACGAGCAGTACTTC. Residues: CASRRGFSYEQYF.

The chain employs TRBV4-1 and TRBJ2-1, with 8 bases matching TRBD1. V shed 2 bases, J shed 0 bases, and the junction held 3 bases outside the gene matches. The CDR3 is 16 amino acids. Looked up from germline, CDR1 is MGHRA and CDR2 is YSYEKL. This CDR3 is CASSQLGTGSYNEQFF. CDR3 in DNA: TGCGCCAGCAGCCAACTCGGGACAGGCTCCTACAATGAGCAGTTCTTC.

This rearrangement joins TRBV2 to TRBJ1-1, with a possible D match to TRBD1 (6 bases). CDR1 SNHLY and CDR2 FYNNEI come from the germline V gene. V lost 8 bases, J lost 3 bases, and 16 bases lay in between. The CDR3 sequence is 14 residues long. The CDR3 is CASQTDRIYTEAFF. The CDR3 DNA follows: TGTGCCAGCCAGACGGACAGAATATACACTGAAGCTTTCTTT.

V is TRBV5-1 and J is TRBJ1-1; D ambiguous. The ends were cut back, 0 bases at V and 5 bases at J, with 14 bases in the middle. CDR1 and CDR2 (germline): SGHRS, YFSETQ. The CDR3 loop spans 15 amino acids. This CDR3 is CASSLGSTIRTEAFF. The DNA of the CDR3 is TGCGCCAGCAGCTTGGGATCCACAATAAGAACTGAAGCTTTCTTT. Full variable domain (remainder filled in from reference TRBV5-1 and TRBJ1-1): KAGVTQTPRYLIKTRGQQVTLSCSPISGHRSVSWYQQTPGQGLQFLFEYFSETQRNKGNFPGRFSGRQFSNSRSEMNVSTLELGDSALYLCASSLGSTIRTEAFFGQGTRLTVV.

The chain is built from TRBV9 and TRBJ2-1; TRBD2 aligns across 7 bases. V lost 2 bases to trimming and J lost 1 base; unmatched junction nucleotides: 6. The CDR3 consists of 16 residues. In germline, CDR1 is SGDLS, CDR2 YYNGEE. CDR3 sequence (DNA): TGTGCCAGCAGCGTTTTAGCGGGTCTGTCCTACAATGAGCAGTTCTTC. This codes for CASSVLAGLSYNEQFF. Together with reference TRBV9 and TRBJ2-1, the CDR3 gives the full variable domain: DSGVTQTPKHLITATGQRVTLRCSPRSGDLSVYWYQQSLDQGLQFLIQYYNGEERAKGNILERFSAQQFPDLHSELNLSSLELGDSALYFCASSVLAGLSYNEQFFGPGTRLTVL.

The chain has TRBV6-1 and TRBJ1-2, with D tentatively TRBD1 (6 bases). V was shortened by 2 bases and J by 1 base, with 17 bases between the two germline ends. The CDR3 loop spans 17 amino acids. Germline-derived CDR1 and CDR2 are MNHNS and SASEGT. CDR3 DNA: TGTGCCAGCAGTGAAAGGGGCAGGGGTTCCCTTAACTATGGCTACACCTTC. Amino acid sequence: CASSERGRGSLNYGYTF.

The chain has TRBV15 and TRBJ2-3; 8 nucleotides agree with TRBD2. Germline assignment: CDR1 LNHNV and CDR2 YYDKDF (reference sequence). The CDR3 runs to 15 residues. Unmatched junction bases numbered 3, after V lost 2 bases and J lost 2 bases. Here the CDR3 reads CATSRPRGATDTQYF. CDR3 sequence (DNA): TGTGCCACCAGCAGACCGCGGGGGGCCACAGATACGCAGTATTTT. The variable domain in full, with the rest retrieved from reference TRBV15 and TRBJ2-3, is DAMVIQNPRYQVTQFGKPVTLSCSQTLNHNVMYWYQQKSSQAPKLLFHYYDKDFNNEADTPDNFQSRRPNTSFCFLDIRSPGLGDTAMYLCATSRPRGATDTQYFGPGTRLTVL.

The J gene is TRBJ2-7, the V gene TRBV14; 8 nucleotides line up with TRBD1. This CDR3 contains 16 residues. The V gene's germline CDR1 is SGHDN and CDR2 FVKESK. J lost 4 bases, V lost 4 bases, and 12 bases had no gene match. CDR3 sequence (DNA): TGTGCCAGCAGCCCTCGAACCGGGACAGGACTATACGAGCAGTACTTC. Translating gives CASSPRTGTGLYEQYF.

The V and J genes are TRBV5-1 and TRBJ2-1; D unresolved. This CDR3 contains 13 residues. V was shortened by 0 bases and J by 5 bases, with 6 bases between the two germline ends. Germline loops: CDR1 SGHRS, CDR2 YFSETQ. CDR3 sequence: CASSLEQNNEQFF. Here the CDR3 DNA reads TGCGCCAGCAGCTTGGAACAGAACAATGAGCAGTTCTTC.